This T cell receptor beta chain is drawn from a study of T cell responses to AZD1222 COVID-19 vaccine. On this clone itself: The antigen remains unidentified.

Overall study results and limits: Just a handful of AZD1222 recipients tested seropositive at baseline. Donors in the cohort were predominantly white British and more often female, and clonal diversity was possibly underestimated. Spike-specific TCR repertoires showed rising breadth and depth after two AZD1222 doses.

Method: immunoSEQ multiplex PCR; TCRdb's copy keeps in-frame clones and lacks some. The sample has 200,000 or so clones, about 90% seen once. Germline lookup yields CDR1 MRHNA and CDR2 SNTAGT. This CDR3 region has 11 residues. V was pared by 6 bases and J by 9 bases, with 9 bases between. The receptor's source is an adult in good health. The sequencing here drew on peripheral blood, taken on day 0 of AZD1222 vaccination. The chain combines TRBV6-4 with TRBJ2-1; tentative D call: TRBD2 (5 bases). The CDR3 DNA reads TGTGCCAGCAGCGACCGGGGTGAGCAGTTCTTC. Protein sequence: CASSDRGEQFF.